This TCR beta chain was recorded in a study of CD4 T cells in relation to SARS-CoV-2 and coronaviruses. As regards this clone: Its antigen is unidentified.

Assay: immunoSEQ multiplex PCR; the TCRdb copy retains only in-frame clones and omits some. Found here are tens of thousands of clones, around 80% of them singletons; the top ten hold about a fifth. Before the COVID-19 pandemic, during about 2011-2019, CD4+ T cells were taken from unexposed donors. CD4+ T cells were isolated from the cells after 10 days of culture. As cell numbers allowed, unexposed-donor CD4+ T cells faced SARS-CoV-2 S/N and four cold-coronavirus spikes. In germline, CDR1 is MRHNA, CDR2 SNTAGT. The CDR3 is 14 amino acids. Trimming took 11 bases from V and 0 from J; bases not matched to a gene: 7.

The sample comprised CD4+ T cells from PBMCs, cultured in vitro. The sequence was collected from a human donor in good health. The chain combines TRBV6-4 with TRBJ1-1; 9 bases fit TRBD1. CDR3 coding DNA: TGTGCCCGCCCGACAGGGGGGATGAACACTGAAGCTTTCTTT. Translation: CARPTGGMNTEAFF.